This T cell receptor (beta chain) was identified in a study of CD8 T cells in ankylosing spondylitis. Trimming removed 1 base from V and 5 bases from J; junction bases left unmatched: 7. This CDR3 spans 15 amino acids. Germline values: CDR1 SQVTM, CDR2 ANQGSEA. This clonotype came up many times. Using its own MiXCR run on the 5' RACE reads, TCRdb lists one record per CDR3 protein. The repertoire consists of 150,000 to 200,000 distinct CDR3 sequences, with 18% occurring once and the leading ten covering about 7.6%. The rearrangement links TRBV29-1 to TRBJ2-1; 8 bases map to TRBD2. The receptor was isolated from a male donor with ankylosing spondylitis or in good health (not recorded which). Source material: blood, either unsorted or a sorted T cell fraction (not recorded which). CDR3 nucleotide sequence: TGCAGCGTTGAAGGGACGGGGGGGGCAAACAATGAGCAGTTCTTC. Translated, it gives CSVEGTGGANNEQFF.